Given below is one TCR beta chain in context. CDR1 and CDR2 (germline): SGHTA, FQGNSA. V lost 7 bases to trimming and J lost 2 bases; unmatched junction nucleotides: 5. The CDR3 loop spans 14 amino acids. The data were taken from a study of blood T cell repertoires in COVID-19. Background on the study: PBMCs, B-cell-depleted T cells, or T cells were the source of the cDNA or gDNA that made up the material.

Sequenced by immunoSEQ multiplex PCR; TCRdb stores in-frame clones only, minus some. The sample shows some 120,000 clones, roughly 81% of them seen only once. The sequencing input was peripheral blood. The chain has TRBV7-2 and TRBJ2-7; 10 bases line up with TRBD1. The sequence was collected from a human donor in a cohort sampled during active COVID-19. The CDR3 nucleotides are TGTGCCAGCACCCAGACAGGGGGCGCCTACGAGCAGTACTTC. It is translated as CASTQTGGAYEQYF.